This T cell receptor (beta chain) was captured by sequencing in a study of blood T cell repertoires in COVID-19. Overall study context: The cDNA or gDNA used as material had been derived from T cells, B-cell-depleted T cells, or PBMCs.

Authors' methods: Estimation of nucleated cell counts was performed using reference gene primer amplification. Method: immunoSEQ multiplex PCR; TCRdb's copy keeps in-frame clones and lacks some. The V and J calls and clone size come from that table; D and trimming were worked out from the DNA. The sample includes 250,000 or so clones, approximately 90% of them seen just once. CDR3 length equals 12 residues. V lost 4 bases, J lost 5 bases, and 9 bases lay in between. Germline V CDR1 and CDR2: SGHVS, FNYEAQ. In assigning cohorts, the study relied on participant-reported clinical history. The sample holds a few counts of this clone.

The chain links TRBV7-6 to TRBJ2-7; no clear D. The specimen was PBMCs or T cells enriched from blood (not recorded which). The source is a woman in her 30s with acute COVID-19. Written as DNA, the CDR3 is TGTGCCAGCAGCTCCGAGAGCCACGAGCAGTACTTC. It encodes CASSSESHEQYF.